This TCR beta chain emerged from a study of CD8 T cells in ankylosing spondylitis. Findings of the study overall: Reportedly, matched ankylosing spondylitis synovial fluid was significantly enriched for disease-linked clones.

This clonotype was recorded at least ten times. Its target is unknown. The length of the CDR3 is 17 residues. V shed 5 bases and J 2 bases; nucleotides not matched to a gene: 4. From germline, CDR1 is MDHEN and CDR2 SYDVKM. Via MiXCR, TCRdb re-called the 5' RACE reads, giving one row per CDR3 protein. Here the sample spans about 140,000 distinct CDR3 sequences, 7% to 10% being singletons. The chain carries TRBV28 and TRBJ2-1; the match to TRBD2 covers 15 bases. The source material was synovial fluid, either unsorted or a sorted T cell fraction (not recorded which). This receptor was identified in a male donor with ankylosing spondylitis. The CDR3 DNA follows: TGTGCCAGCAGTGGACTAGCGGGAGGGGGGCCCTACAATGAGCAGTTCTTC. Its translation is CASSGLAGGGPYNEQFF.